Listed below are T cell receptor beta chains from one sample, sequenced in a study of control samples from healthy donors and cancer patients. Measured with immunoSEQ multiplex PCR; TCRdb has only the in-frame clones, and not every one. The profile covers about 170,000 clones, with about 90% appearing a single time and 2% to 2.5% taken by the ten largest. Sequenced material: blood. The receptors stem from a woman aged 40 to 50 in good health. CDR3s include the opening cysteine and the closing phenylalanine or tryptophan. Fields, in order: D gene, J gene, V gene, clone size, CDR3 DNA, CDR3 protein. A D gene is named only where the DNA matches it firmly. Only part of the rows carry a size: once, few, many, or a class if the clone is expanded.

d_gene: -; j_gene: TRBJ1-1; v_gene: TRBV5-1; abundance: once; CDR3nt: TGCGCCAGCAGCGAACCGGGTGAGAACACTGAAGCTTTCTTT; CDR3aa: CASSEPGENTEAFF
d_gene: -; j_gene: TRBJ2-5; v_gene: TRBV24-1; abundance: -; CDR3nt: TGTGCCACCAGTGATACGGACGTGGAGACCCAGTACTTC; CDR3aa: CATSDTDVETQYF
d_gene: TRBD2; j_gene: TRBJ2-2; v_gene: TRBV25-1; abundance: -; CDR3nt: TGTGCCACCGGACTAGCGGGGGGGCCGTTCACCGGGGAGCTGTTTTTT; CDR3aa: CATGLAGGPFTGELFF
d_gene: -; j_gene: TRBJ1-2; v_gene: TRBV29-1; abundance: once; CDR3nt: TGCAGCGTTGAGGGGGGCGTCTCCCTCCGAGGCTACACCTTC; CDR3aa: CSVEGGVSLRGYTF
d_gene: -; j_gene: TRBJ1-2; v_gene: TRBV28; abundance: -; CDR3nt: TGTGCCAGCAGTAGGACGGCTACTAACTATGGCTACACCTTC; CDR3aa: CASSRTATNYGYTF
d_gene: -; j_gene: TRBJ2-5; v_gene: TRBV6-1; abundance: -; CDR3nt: TGTGCCAGCAGTGACCCAGGAAAGGGGAGAGAGACCCAGTACTTC; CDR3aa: CASSDPGKGRETQYF
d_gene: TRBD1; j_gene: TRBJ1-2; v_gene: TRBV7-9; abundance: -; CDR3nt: TGTGCCAGCAGCATGGCAGGGGGGCCCAACTATGGCTACACCTTC; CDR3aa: CASSMAGGPNYGYTF
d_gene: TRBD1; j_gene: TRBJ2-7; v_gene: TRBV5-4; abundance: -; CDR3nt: TGTGCCAGCAGCTTCCGGGACAGCTACGAGCAGTACTTC; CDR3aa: CASSFRDSYEQYF
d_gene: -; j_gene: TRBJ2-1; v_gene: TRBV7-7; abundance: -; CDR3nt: TGTGCCAGCAGCCATTCCAGAGGGTCTGAGGATGAGCAGTTCTTC; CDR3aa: CASSHSRGSEDEQFF
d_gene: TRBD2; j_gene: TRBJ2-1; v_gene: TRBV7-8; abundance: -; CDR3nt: TGTGCCAGCAGCCTGGGACTAGCGGGGGGCCCCGGAACCTACAATGAGCAGTTCTTC; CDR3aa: CASSLGLAGGPGTYNEQFF
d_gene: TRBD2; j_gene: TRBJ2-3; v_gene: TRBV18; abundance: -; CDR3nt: TGTGCCAGCTCACCGGGACTAGCATCTACAGATACGCAGTATTTT; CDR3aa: CASSPGLASTDTQYF
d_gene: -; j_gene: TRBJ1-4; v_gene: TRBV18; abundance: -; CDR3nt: TGTGCCAGCTCACCTGGCAGGAATGAAAAACTGTTTTTT; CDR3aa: CASSPGRNEKLFF
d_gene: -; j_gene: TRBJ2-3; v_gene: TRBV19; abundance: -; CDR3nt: TGTGCCAGTAGTCCCGGTTTAGGACCCAGCACAGATACGCAGTATTTT; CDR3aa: CASSPGLGPSTDTQYF
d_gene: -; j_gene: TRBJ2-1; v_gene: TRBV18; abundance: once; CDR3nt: TGTGCCAGCTCACCGAGTACAGGGAGCTCCTACAATGAGCAGTTCTTC; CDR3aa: CASSPSTGSSYNEQFF
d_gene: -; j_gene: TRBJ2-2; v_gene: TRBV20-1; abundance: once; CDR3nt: TGCAGTGCTAGTAAAATCGGCGGGGAGCTGTTTTTT; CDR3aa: CSASKIGGELFF
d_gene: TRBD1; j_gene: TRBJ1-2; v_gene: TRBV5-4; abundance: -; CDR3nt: TGTGCCAGCAGCCAGACAGGGAACTATGGCTACACCTTC; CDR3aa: CASSQTGNYGYTF
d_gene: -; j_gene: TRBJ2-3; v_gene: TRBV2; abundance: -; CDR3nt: TGTGCCAGCAGGGGGGGCGGGGCCGAAACGCAGTATTTT; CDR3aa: CASRGGGAETQYF
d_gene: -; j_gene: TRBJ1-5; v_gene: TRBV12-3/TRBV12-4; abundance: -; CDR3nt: TGTGCCAGCAGCCCATCCCGACAGCCCCAGCATTTT; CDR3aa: CASSPSRQPQHF
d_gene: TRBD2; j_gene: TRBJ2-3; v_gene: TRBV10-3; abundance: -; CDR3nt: TGTGCCATCACCGATGGACTAGCGGGGGGGACACATAGCACAGATACGCAGTATTTT; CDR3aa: CAITDGLAGGTHSTDTQYF
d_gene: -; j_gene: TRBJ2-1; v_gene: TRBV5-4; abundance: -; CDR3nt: TGTGCCAGCAGCCCGTGGGGGGGCCGTATCGGTGAGCAGTTCTTC; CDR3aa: CASSPWGGRIGEQFF
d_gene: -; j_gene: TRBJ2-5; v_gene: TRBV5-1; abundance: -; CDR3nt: TGCGCCAGCAGCTCCCCGCCTAGTGTTTCGGAGACCCAGTACTTC; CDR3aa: CASSSPPSVSETQYF
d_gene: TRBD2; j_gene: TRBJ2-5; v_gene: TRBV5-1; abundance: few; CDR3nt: TGCGCCAGCAGCTTGGGGGCTAGCGGGGGTTTCCAAGAGACCCAGTACTTC; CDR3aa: CASSLGASGGFQETQYF
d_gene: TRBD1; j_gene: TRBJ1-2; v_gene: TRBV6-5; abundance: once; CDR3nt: TGTGCCAGCAGCCTAGGGGGCGCTTTCGTAGGGGGCTACACCTTC; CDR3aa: CASSLGGAFVGGYTF
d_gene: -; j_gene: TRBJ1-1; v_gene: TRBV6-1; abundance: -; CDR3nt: TGTGCCAGCAGTGAAGTCGGGGCTAGCACTGAAGCTTTCTTT; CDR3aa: CASSEVGASTEAFF